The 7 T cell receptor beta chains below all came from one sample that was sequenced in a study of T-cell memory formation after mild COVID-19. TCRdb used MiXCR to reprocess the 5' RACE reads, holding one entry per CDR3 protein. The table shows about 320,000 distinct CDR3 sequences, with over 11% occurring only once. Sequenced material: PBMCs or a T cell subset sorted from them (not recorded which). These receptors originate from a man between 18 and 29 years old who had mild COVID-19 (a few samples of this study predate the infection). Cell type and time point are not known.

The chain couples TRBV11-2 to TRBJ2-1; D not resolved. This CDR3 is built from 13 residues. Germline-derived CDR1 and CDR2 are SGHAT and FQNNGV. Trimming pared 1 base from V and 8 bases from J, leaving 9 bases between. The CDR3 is CASSLGSSDEQFF. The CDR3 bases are TGTGCCAGCAGCTTAGGTAGCTCGGATGAGCAGTTCTTC. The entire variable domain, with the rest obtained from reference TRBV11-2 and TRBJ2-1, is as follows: EAGVAQSPRYKIIEKRQSVAFWCNPISGHATLYWYQQILGQGPKLLIQFQNNGVVDDSQLPKDRFSAERLKGVDSTLKIQPAKLEDSAVYLCASSLGSSDEQFFGPGTRLTVL.

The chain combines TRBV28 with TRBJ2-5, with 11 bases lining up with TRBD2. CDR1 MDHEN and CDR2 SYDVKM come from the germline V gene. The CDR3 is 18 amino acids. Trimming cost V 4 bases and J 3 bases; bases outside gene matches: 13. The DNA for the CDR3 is TGTGCCAGCAGTTCCCTAAAACTAGCGGGGGCCGGGAAAGAGACCCAGTACTTC. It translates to CASSSLKLAGAGKETQYF. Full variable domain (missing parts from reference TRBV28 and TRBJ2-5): DVKVTQSSRYLVKRTGEKVFLECVQDMDHENMFWYRQDPGLGLRLIYFSYDVKMKEKGDIPEGYSVSREKKERFSLILESASTNQTSMYLCASSSLKLAGAGKETQYFGPGTRLLVL.

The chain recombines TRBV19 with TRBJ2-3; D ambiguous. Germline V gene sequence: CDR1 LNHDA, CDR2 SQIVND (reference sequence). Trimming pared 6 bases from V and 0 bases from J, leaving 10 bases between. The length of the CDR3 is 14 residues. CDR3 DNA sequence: TGTGCCAGTAGGACGGATTCTAGCACAGATACGCAGTATTTT. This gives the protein CASRTDSSTDTQYF.

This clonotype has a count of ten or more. The DNA of the CDR3 is TGCGCCAGCAGCGGACGGACAGAATCGGATGAGCAGTTCTTC. Amino acid sequence: CASSGRTESDEQFF. The chain carries TRBV5-1 and TRBJ2-1, with TRBD1 as a possible D gene (6 bases). The CDR3 totals 14 residues. V was pared by 4 bases and J by 8 bases, with 16 bases between. Germline lookup yields CDR1 SGHRS and CDR2 YFSETQ.

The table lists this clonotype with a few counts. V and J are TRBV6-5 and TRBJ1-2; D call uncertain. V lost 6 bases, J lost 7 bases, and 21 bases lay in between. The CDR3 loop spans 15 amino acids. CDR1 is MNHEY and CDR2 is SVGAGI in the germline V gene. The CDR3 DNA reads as TGTGCCAGCAGATTCAATTCGGGCGATCCCACTGGCTACACCTTC. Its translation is CASRFNSGDPTGYTF.

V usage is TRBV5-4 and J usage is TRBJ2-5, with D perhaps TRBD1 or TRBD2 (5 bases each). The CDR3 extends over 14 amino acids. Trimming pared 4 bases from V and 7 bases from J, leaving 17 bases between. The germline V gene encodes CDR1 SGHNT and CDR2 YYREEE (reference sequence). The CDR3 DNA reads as TGTGCCAGCAGCCCCCGGGACCAAATGGGGACCCAGTACTTC. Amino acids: CASSPRDQMGTQYF.

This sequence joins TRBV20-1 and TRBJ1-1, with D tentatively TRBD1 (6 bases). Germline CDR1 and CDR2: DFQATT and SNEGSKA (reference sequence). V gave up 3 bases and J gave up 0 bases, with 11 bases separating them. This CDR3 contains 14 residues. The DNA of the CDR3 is TGCAGTGCTAGGGGAACAGGGCTGAACACTGAAGCTTTCTTT. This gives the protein CSARGTGLNTEAFF.